This entry concerns a single T cell receptor (beta chain). Its antigen is currently not known. No base quality information exists; no much larger clone differs at one position. The data derive from a study of cytomegalovirus exposure and HLA in healthy donors (dated by TCRdb to 2015 to 2018). General notes on the study: A later analysis indicated that the 110 or so validation repertoires were generated on the platform also employed for the 700 or so repertoires of the first cohort. The study aimed to test whether signatures of past pathogen exposure could be identified by cataloging public T cell receptors. Along with the roughly 670-subject first cohort, a separate validation cohort of over a hundred different subjects was used. To predict cytomegalovirus infection status, the study brought together high-throughput TCR immunosequencing, statistical association of individual TCRs with disease status, and machine learning.

The donors belonged to the validation cohort of approximately 130 subjects, which was separate from the approximately 700-subject first cohort. Study-wide conclusions, independent of this receptor: The classifier was reported to diagnose cytomegalovirus status with high specificity and sensitivity in both the original and validation cohorts. In vitro tests confirmed that a few of the cytomegalovirus-associated TCR beta chains recognize cytomegalovirus antigens. Most TCR sequences were observed very rarely across donors, whereas some public TCRs were present in many individuals. The study gave a list of some 150 TCR beta chains associated with cytomegalovirus. It was suggested by the authors that the approach could potentially be generalized to other disease states and immunological phenotypes. All 120 or so repertoires were used to score co-occurrence in the validation cohort in a later analysis, because that analysis had no HLA typing for the cohort. Of the cluster scores, roughly 93% were above 0 in a later analysis, which found that TCRs clustered in the first cohort also tended to co-occur in the 95 to 150 validation repertoires.

According to the germline V gene (reference sequence), CDR1 reads MNHEY and CDR2 reads SMNVEV. Reading from cysteine to phenylalanine, the CDR3 counts 16 amino acids. The read is trimmed to its CDR3 DNA, 48 bases read in frame from base 1. V is pruned by 8 bases and J by 8 bases, leaving 12 bases of the junction without a gene match. Library creation used the immunoSEQ multiplex PCR assay. The source study handled its data this way. To diagnose cytomegalovirus status from the catalog of TCR beta chain sequences, a statistical classification framework was built. The table was pulled from immuneACCESS by TCRdb, which kept in-frame rearrangements only. Such tables lose some clones; where checked, under half of the loss comes from unresolved V genes, and the rest has no known cause. Clone size and the V and J calls come from that table; the DNA yielded D and trimming. In this sample the table shows approximately 190,000 clones, 84% of which occur a single time. The ten largest clones take up 13% of the sample.

This clonotype was sampled from a woman in her 30s in good health and CMV-seropositive. The V gene is TRBV27 and the J gene is TRBJ2-1, and TRBD2 aligns with 13 junction nucleotides. Sequencing was carried out using PBMCs. The nucleotides read TGTGCCAGCCCAAGGGGACTAGCGGGATTTTTGGATGAGCAGTTCTTC. Its translation reads: CASPRGLAGFLDEQFF.